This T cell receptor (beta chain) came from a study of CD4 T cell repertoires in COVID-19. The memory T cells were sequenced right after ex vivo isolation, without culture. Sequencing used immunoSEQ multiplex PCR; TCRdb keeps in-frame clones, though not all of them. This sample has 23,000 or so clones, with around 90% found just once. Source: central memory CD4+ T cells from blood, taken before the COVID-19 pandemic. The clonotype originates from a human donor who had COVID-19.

The DNA for the CDR3 is TGTGCCAGCAGCGTAGACCTGGCGGGAAATAACAATGAGCAGTTCTTC. It translates to CASSVDLAGNNNEQFF. The rearrangement links TRBV9 to TRBJ2-1; weak D call: TRBD2 (6 bases). Germline V lookup: CDR1 SGDLS, CDR2 YYNGEE. V lost 0 bases, J lost 5 bases, and 15 bases lay in between. This CDR3 comprises 16 residues. The full variable domain, with the rest looked up from reference TRBV9 and TRBJ2-1, is DSGVTQTPKHLITATGQRVTLRCSPRSGDLSVYWYQQSLDQGLQFLIQYYNGEERAKGNILERFSAQQFPDLHSELNLSSLELGDSALYFCASSVDLAGNNNEQFFGPGTRLTVL.